The 30 T cell receptor beta chains below all came from one sample that was sequenced in a study of OX40 agonist ivuxolimab in advanced cancers. Here immunoSEQ multiplex PCR was the method, and the copy in TCRdb shows in-frame clones only, minus some. Of more than 40,000 clones in the sample, approximately 80% are singletons; the top ten hold 2% to 2.5%. The specimen was CD4+ or CD8+ T cells sorted from blood, collected in a trial of the OX40 agonist ivuxolimab. The receptors come from an adult with an advanced solid tumor such as melanoma, head and neck, liver or kidney cancer.

The chain has TRBV6-6 and TRBJ2-7; D remains unclear. The CDR3 has 11 residues. Trimming took off 2 bases at V and 2 bases at J, with 1 base between the two ends. Germline lookup yields CDR1 MNHNY and CDR2 SVGAGI (reference sequence). The CDR3 sequence is CASSYAYEQYF. The CDR3 DNA reads TGTGCCAGCAGTTACGCCTACGAGCAGTACTTC.

This clone was seen repeatedly, ten times or more. The chain links TRBV11-2 to TRBJ2-3; TRBD2 aligns across 9 bases. The V segment lost 7 bases and the J segment 3 bases; nucleotides outside the gene matches: 8. CDR3 length equals 15 residues. The V gene's germline CDR1 is SGHAT and CDR2 FQNNGV. This CDR3 is CASKDLAGITDTQYF. The CDR3 nucleotides read TGTGCCAGCAAAGATCTAGCGGGGATTACAGATACGCAGTATTTT.

This clone was picked up a small number of times. The V and J genes are TRBV5-1 and TRBJ2-7, with 8 bases fitting TRBD2. The germline gives CDR1 SGHRS, CDR2 YFSETQ. This CDR3 spans 14 amino acids. Losses at the gene ends were 2 bases for V and 4 bases for J; bases not matched to a gene: 5. CDR3 protein: CASSFTASGYEQYF. Written as DNA, the CDR3 is TGCGCCAGCAGCTTTACAGCTAGCGGGTACGAGCAGTACTTC.

The V gene is TRBV19, the J gene TRBJ1-2; unclear D gene. The germline gives CDR1 LNHDA, CDR2 SQIVND (reference sequence). CDR3 length: 15 amino acids. The ends were cut back, 0 bases at V and 2 bases at J, with 10 bases in the middle. CDR3 DNA sequence: TGTGCCAGTAGTATAGATTCAGGCAGAAACTATGGCTACACCTTC. Translating it yields CASSIDSGRNYGYTF.

This chain connects TRBV11-2 to TRBJ2-7; D could derive from TRBD1 or TRBD2 (5 bases each). CDR1 is SGHAT, CDR2 FQNNGV, per germline. Trimming pared 4 bases from V and 6 bases from J, leaving 16 bases between. The length of the CDR3 is 14 residues. CDR3 bases: TGTGCCAGCAGCTCGGATTACGGGGCCGTCGAGCAGTACTTC. Its protein product is CASSSDYGAVEQYF. The full variable domain, its missing parts supplied by reference TRBV11-2 and TRBJ2-7, is EAGVAQSPRYKIIEKRQSVAFWCNPISGHATLYWYQQILGQGPKLLIQFQNNGVVDDSQLPKDRFSAERLKGVDSTLKIQPAKLEDSAVYLCASSSDYGAVEQYFGPGTRLTVT.

This chain connects TRBV4-1 to TRBJ2-5, with 7 bases matching TRBD2. The closer fit of TRBJ2-7 to the DNA end suggests the J call may be wrong. Germline loops: CDR1 MGHRA, CDR2 YSYEKL. There are 16 residues in the CDR3. In DNA, the CDR3 is TGCGCCAGCAGCCTCCTGGGGGAGGGTCTAAGGCACGAGCAGTACTTC. Its translation is CASSLLGEGLRHEQYF.

The chain is built from TRBV14 and TRBJ2-5, with D possibly being TRBD1 or TRBD2 (5 bases each). Germline-derived CDR1 and CDR2 are SGHDN and FVKESK. V lost 2 bases and J lost 4, with 14 bases in between. The CDR3 is made up of 15 amino acids. The CDR3 protein is CASSQSGSRAETQYF. The CDR3 region has the DNA TGTGCCAGCAGCCAATCAGGGAGCAGGGCAGAGACCCAGTACTTC.

The V call is TRBV7-8, the J call TRBJ2-1; TRBD2 is a possible D gene (6 bases). CDR3 length: 16 residues. With 7 bases removed from V and 0 bases from J, the gap between germline ends came to 16 bases. From germline, CDR1 is SGHVS and CDR2 FQNEAQ. The CDR3 region has the DNA TGTGCCAGCACCCATATTAGGGGAGGCTCCTACAATGAGCAGTTCTTC. Translated: CASTHIRGGSYNEQFF.

The V call is TRBV7-3, the J call TRBJ2-2, with 8 nucleotides matching TRBD2. J lost 5 bases, V lost 5 bases, and 7 bases had no gene match. Per the germline V gene, CDR1 is SGHTA and CDR2 is FQGTGA. CDR3 length: 15 residues. As DNA, the CDR3 is TGTGCCAGCAGCGCTACCGGGACTAGGACCGGGGAGCTGTTTTTT. This sequence encodes CASSATGTRTGELFF.

This rearrangement joins TRBV7-2 to TRBJ2-2; 11 bases agree with TRBD2. Unmatched junction bases numbered 9, after V lost 8 bases and J lost 7 bases. This CDR3 has 15 residues. Germline CDR1 reads SGHTA; CDR2 reads FQGNSA. Here the CDR3 reads CASQFLAGGFGELFF. The CDR3 region has the DNA TGTGCCAGCCAGTTCTTAGCGGGAGGGTTCGGGGAGCTGTTTTTT.

This clone was counted a single time. The V gene is TRBV28, the J gene TRBJ1-1; D is unclear. V lost 7 bases, J lost 0 bases, and 9 bases lay in between. This CDR3 region has 13 residues. Germline V CDR1 and CDR2: MDHEN, SYDVKM. The CDR3 DNA reads as TGTGCCAGCATCCGCGACCTGAACACTGAAGCTTTCTTT. Protein sequence: CASIRDLNTEAFF. Combining the CDR3 with reference TRBV28 and TRBJ1-1 gives the whole variable domain DVKVTQSSRYLVKRTGEKVFLECVQDMDHENMFWYRQDPGLGLRLIYFSYDVKMKEKGDIPEGYSVSREKKERFSLILESASTNQTSMYLCASIRDLNTEAFFGQGTRLTVV.

The CDR3 DNA sequence: TGTGCCAGCAGCCCCACCCACCAAGACAGGAGCTCCTATAATTCACCCCTCCACTTT. Translated: CASSPTHQDRSSYNSPLHF. V and J are TRBV7-8 and TRBJ1-6; D may be TRBD1 (6 bases). Trimming took 5 bases from V and 0 from J, leaving 20 bases between them. The CDR3 spans 19 residues. CDR1 and CDR2 (germline): SGHVS, FQNEAQ.

This clone was found once. V and J are TRBV5-1 and TRBJ1-1; TRBD1 agrees at 8 bases. The CDR3 sequence is 13 residues long. CDR1 and CDR2 (germline): SGHRS, YFSETQ. J was trimmed by 10 bases and V by 0 bases; bases with no gene match: 5. CDR3 DNA sequence: TGCGCCAGCAGCTTGGGAACAGGGGGTCGAGCTTTCTTT. Translating gives CASSLGTGGRAFF.

The rearrangement links TRBV18 to TRBJ1-1; 8 bases agree with TRBD1. The CDR3 has 14 amino acids. Per the germline V gene, CDR1 is KGHSH and CDR2 is LQKENI. With 8 bases clipped from V and 6 bases from J, the junction kept 11 bases outside the gene matches. The CDR3 reads CASQQGAGRSEAFF. The CDR3 DNA sequence: TGTGCCAGCCAGCAGGGGGCGGGGAGATCTGAAGCTTTCTTT.

The J gene is TRBJ2-3, the V gene TRBV27; D uncertain. The CDR3 has 13 amino acids. The germline V and J ends were trimmed by 1 base and 1 base, with 3 bases remaining between them. Germline lookup yields CDR1 MNHEY and CDR2 SMNVEV (reference sequence). The CDR3 sequence: CASSLWGTDTQYF. CDR3 nucleotides: TGTGCCAGCAGTTTATGGGGCACAGATACGCAGTATTTT.

The rearrangement links TRBV27 to TRBJ2-6; no definite D call. The CDR3 is 13 amino acids. Germline-derived CDR1 and CDR2 are MNHEY and SMNVEV (reference sequence). Between the trimmed V and J ends, which lost 2 bases and 2 bases, there was a span of 1 base. The CDR3 spells CASSLAGANVLTF. The CDR3 bases are TGTGCCAGCAGTTTAGCTGGGGCCAACGTCCTGACTTTC.

The chain couples TRBV6-5 to TRBJ1-1; a possible D gene is TRBD1 (5 bases). Germline V gives CDR1 MNHEY, CDR2 SVGAGI. The CDR3 length is 14 residues. V was pared by 4 bases and J by 5 bases, with 14 bases between. The chain's CDR3 is CASSWTEKGTEAFF. CDR3 nucleotides: TGTGCCAGCAGTTGGACGGAGAAGGGGACTGAAGCTTTCTTT.

This clone was seen more than once but under ten times. The J gene is TRBJ1-2, the V gene TRBV27; possible D gene TRBD1, 5 bases. This CDR3 is 16 amino acids long. V lost 5 bases, J lost 3 bases, and 19 bases lay in between. Germline CDR1 and CDR2: MNHEY and SMNVEV (reference sequence). The CDR3 DNA is TGTGCCAGCAGTCCAAATGGGGGGTTAGTGGACTATGGCTACACCTTC. As protein: CASSPNGGLVDYGYTF.

The V call is TRBV12-2, the J call TRBJ2-1; TRBD2, as called in the table, went unchecked against the DNA. TRBV12-2 is labeled a pseudogene. The CDR3 contains 15 residues. The CDR3 sequence: CASRFRRGSENEQFF. The DNA of the CDR3 is TGTGCAAGTCGCTTCAGGAGGGGCTCGGAAAATGAGCAGTTCTTC.

The chain uses TRBV28 and TRBJ1-4; D perhaps matches TRBD1 (5 bases). V dropped 3 bases and J dropped 10 bases, with 24 bases sitting between them. Germline-derived CDR1 and CDR2 are MDHEN and SYDVKM. The CDR3 is 17 residues long. The CDR3 reads CASSFLPVLQSGPKLFF. DNA for the CDR3: TGTGCCAGCAGTTTCCTCCCCGTCCTTCAGTCGGGACCAAAACTGTTTTTT.

The chain carries TRBV11-2 and TRBJ1-4; TRBD1 matches 10 bases. V dropped 3 bases and J dropped 7; count of bases not matched to a gene: 5. CDR1 is SGHAT and CDR2 is FQNNGV in the germline V gene. This CDR3 contains 15 residues. CDR3 sequence: CASSLLGTGAEKLFF. CDR3 in DNA: TGTGCCAGCAGCTTGCTTGGGACAGGGGCTGAAAAACTGTTTTTT. Based on the CDR3 plus reference TRBV11-2 and TRBJ1-4, the full variable domain is EAGVAQSPRYKIIEKRQSVAFWCNPISGHATLYWYQQILGQGPKLLIQFQNNGVVDDSQLPKDRFSAERLKGVDSTLKIQPAKLEDSAVYLCASSLLGTGAEKLFFGSGTQLSVL.

The genes are TRBV28 and TRBJ2-5; TRBD1 matches 9 bases. CDR1 MDHEN and CDR2 SYDVKM come from the germline V gene. The CDR3 covers 17 residues. The J segment lost 4 bases and the V segment lost 7 bases, leaving 16 bases of the junction unmatched. The CDR3 loop is CASIPGGPGTGSETQYF. CDR3 nucleotide sequence: TGTGCCAGCATCCCCGGGGGGCCCGGGACAGGGTCAGAGACCCAGTACTTC.

CDR3 DNA: TGTGCCAGCAGCCAAGACACCCAGGGTGAAGCTTTCTTT. As protein: CASSQDTQGEAFF. The genes are TRBV4-2 and TRBJ1-1; D perhaps matches TRBD1 (5 bases). Germline assignment: CDR1 LGHNA and CDR2 YNFKEQ. The CDR3 sequence is 13 residues long. V was cut by 0 bases and J by 7 bases, with 9 bases left in between.

Only a few counts were recorded for this clone. The chain uses TRBV27 and TRBJ2-1, with TRBD1 identical over 7 bases. Germline loops: CDR1 MNHEY, CDR2 SMNVEV (reference sequence). The length of the CDR3 is 13 residues. V was pared by 9 bases and J by 5 bases, with 7 bases of the junction left unmatched. CDR3 amino acids: CARFLTGNNEQFF. Written as DNA, the CDR3 is TGTGCCAGGTTCCTGACAGGGAACAATGAGCAGTTCTTC.

The table lists this clone with a count of one. The CDR3 sequence: CAISEVGTDTQYF. CDR3 bases: TGTGCCATCAGTGAGGTTGGCACAGATACGCAGTATTTT. This rearrangement joins TRBV10-3 to TRBJ2-3; D gene unclear. Trimming removed 2 bases at V and 1 base at J, with 4 bases between. CDR3 length equals 13 residues. Per germline, CDR1 ENHRY and CDR2 SYGVKD.

The chain links TRBV28 to TRBJ1-1; unclear D gene. V was pared by 5 bases and J by 7 bases, with 8 bases between. Germline CDR1 reads MDHEN; CDR2 reads SYDVKM. The CDR3 totals 11 residues. The CDR3 DNA follows: TGTGCCAGCAGTGTACAAGTTGAAGCTTTCTTT. Protein product: CASSVQVEAFF.

Ten or more counts support this clone. This chain connects TRBV6-1 to TRBJ1-1, with 7 nucleotides matching TRBD1. Germline assignment: CDR1 MNHNS and CDR2 SASEGT. The CDR3 has 13 residues. The J segment lost 0 bases and the V segment lost 6 bases, leaving 1 base of the junction unmatched. This CDR3 is CASRGQLNTEAFF. The CDR3 DNA reads TGTGCCAGCAGGGGACAGTTGAACACTGAAGCTTTCTTT.

The chain couples TRBV10-2 to TRBJ1-1; TRBD1 agrees at 9 bases. The V gene's germline CDR1 is WSHSY and CDR2 SAAADI. With 6 bases clipped from V and 3 bases from J, the junction kept 2 bases outside the gene matches. CDR3 length: 13 amino acids. The CDR3 is CASRGQGYTEAFF. CDR3 bases: TGCGCCAGCAGGGGACAGGGTTACACTGAAGCTTTCTTT.

J is TRBJ2-5 and V is TRBV5-1, with 7 bases identical to TRBD2. CDR1 is SGHRS and CDR2 is YFSETQ in the germline V gene. The V and J ends lost 0 bases and 5 bases, in that order; junction bases with no gene match: 7. CDR3 length: 15 residues. The CDR3 spells CASSLEAGFWETQYF. Here the CDR3 DNA reads TGCGCCAGCAGCTTGGAAGCGGGATTTTGGGAGACCCAGTACTTC.

The rearrangement uses TRBV18 and TRBJ2-7, with D uncertain. Germline values: CDR1 KGHSH, CDR2 LQKENI. Trimming stripped 2 bases from V and 2 bases from J, with 10 bases between. The length of the CDR3 is 14 residues. The chain's CDR3 is CASSPARYPYEQYF. The CDR3 coding sequence is TGTGCCAGCTCACCAGCCCGTTACCCCTACGAGCAGTACTTC.